Listed below are T cell receptor beta chains from one sample, sequenced in a study of OX40 agonist ivuxolimab in advanced cancers. Profiled with immunoSEQ multiplex PCR; TCRdb holds only in-frame clones, not every one. The repertoire consists of around 80,000 clones, with about 86% occurring once and the leading ten covering more than 6%. Sequences were derived from CD4+ or CD8+ T cells sorted from blood, sampled in a trial of the OX40 agonist ivuxolimab. These receptors came from an adult with an advanced solid tumor such as melanoma, head and neck, liver or kidney cancer. CDR3s include the opening cysteine and the closing phenylalanine or tryptophan. A D gene is named only where the DNA matches it firmly. Only some rows state a clone size, as once, few, many or a class for expanded clones.

cdr3_aa	cdr3_nt	j_call	d_call	clone_size	v_call
CASSADRGRETQYF	TGTGCCAGCAGTGCGGACAGGGGGCGGGAGACCCAGTACTTC	TRBJ2-5	TRBD1	NA	TRBV6-1
CASSFGAASMNGYTF	TGTGCCAGCAGCTTTGGGGCAGCATCTATGAATGGCTACACCTTC	TRBJ1-2	NA	NA	TRBV5-4
CATTRDRVFDTQYF	TGTGCCACCACACGTGACAGGGTATTCGATACGCAGTATTTT	TRBJ2-3	TRBD1	NA	TRBV7-8
CASRKGQDSAPLHF	TGTGCCAGCAGGAAAGGACAAGACAGTGCACCCCTCCACTTT	TRBJ1-6	NA	NA	TRBV6-5
CASSKTGLEVYEQYF	TGTGCCAGCAGCAAAACCGGGTTGGAGGTCTACGAGCAGTACTTC	TRBJ2-7	NA	NA	TRBV7-2
CASSTNRGSNQPQHF	TGTGCCAGCAGTACAAATAGGGGTAGCAATCAGCCCCAGCATTTT	TRBJ1-5	NA	NA	TRBV2
CASSTRTSGGLQQETQYF	TGTGCCAGCAGCACACGAACTAGCGGGGGTCTGCAGCAAGAGACCCAGTACTTC	TRBJ2-5	TRBD2	NA	TRBV7-2
CASSFGQGGTDTQYF	TGTGCCAGCAGTTTCGGACAGGGAGGAACAGATACGCAGTATTTT	TRBJ2-3	TRBD1	NA	TRBV6-5
CASTFQLVNYGYTF	TGTGCCAGCACCTTCCAGCTGGTCAACTATGGCTACACCTTC	TRBJ1-2	NA	NA	TRBV6-1
CASSAELSYEQYF	TGTGCCAGCAGTGCGGAGCTCTCCTACGAGCAGTACTTC	TRBJ2-7	NA	NA	TRBV2
CASSVWGGMNTEAFF	TGTGCCAGCAGCGTGTGGGGCGGAATGAACACTGAAGCTTTCTTT	TRBJ1-1	NA	NA	TRBV27
CASSFGTGDSRQYF	TGCGCCAGCAGCTTCGGGACAGGGGATTCGAGGCAGTACTTC	TRBJ2-7	TRBD1	NA	TRBV5-1
CASSLEPASGGASIQETQYF	TGCGCCAGCAGCTTGGAACCTGCTAGCGGGGGGGCCTCCATCCAAGAGACCCAGTACTTC	TRBJ2-5	TRBD2	NA	TRBV5-1
CASSRLGGTNEKLFF	TGTGCTAGCAGCCGCCTTGGGGGAACTAATGAAAAACTGTTTTTT	TRBJ1-4	NA	NA	TRBV7-7
CASSLWGSGRSDQPQHF	TGTGCCAGCAGTTTATGGGGATCGGGCCGTAGCGATCAGCCCCAGCATTTT	TRBJ1-5	NA	NA	TRBV28
CASWKNSLHYGYTF	TGCGCCAGCTGGAAGAACAGCCTCCACTATGGCTACACCTTC	TRBJ1-2	NA	once	TRBV23-1
CASSPSTQYNSPLHF	TGTGCCAGCTCCCCCTCGACGCAATATAATTCACCCCTCCACTTT	TRBJ1-6	NA	NA	TRBV28
CASSLGQGSSQPQHF	TGTGCCAGCAGCTTGGGACAGGGGAGTTCTCAGCCCCAGCATTTT	TRBJ1-5	TRBD1	NA	TRBV7-8
CASSATEPGELFF	TGTGCCAGTAGTGCGACCGAACCCGGGGAGCTGTTTTTT	TRBJ2-2	NA	NA	TRBV19
CASSGLAGGLEQFF	TGTGCCAGCAGTGGACTAGCGGGAGGGCTTGAGCAGTTCTTC	TRBJ2-1	TRBD2	NA	TRBV27
CASSLSQITTPNTGELFF	TGTGCCAGCAGTTTATCCCAGATAACTACACCGAACACCGGGGAGCTGTTTTTT	TRBJ2-2	NA	NA	TRBV27
CASSALNRDRSGNTIYF	TGTGCCAGTAGCGCCTTAAACCGGGACAGGTCTGGAAACACCATATATTTT	TRBJ1-3	TRBD1	NA	TRBV19
CASSPWAGSSLGTDTQYF	TGTGCCAGCAGTCCTTGGGCGGGCTCGTCGTTGGGGACAGATACGCAGTATTTT	TRBJ2-3	NA	few	TRBV2
CASSSSGRADTGELFF	TGTGCCAGTTCTTCTAGCGGGAGGGCCGACACCGGGGAGCTGTTTTTT	TRBJ2-2	TRBD2	NA	TRBV28
CASSSGQGAFEQYF	TGTGCCAGCAGCTCGGGACAGGGGGCGTTCGAGCAGTACTTC	TRBJ2-7	TRBD1	NA	TRBV5-6
CASSVGTVNEKLFF	TGTGCCAGCAGCGTCGGGACAGTTAATGAAAAACTGTTTTTT	TRBJ1-4	TRBD1	NA	TRBV9
CASSQGHSPGYNEQFF	TGCGCCAGCAGCCAAGGACACTCACCAGGTTACAATGAGCAGTTCTTC	TRBJ2-1	NA	NA	TRBV4-1
CASSRGTSAYNEQFF	TGTGCCAGCAGCCGAGGGACTAGCGCCTACAATGAGCAGTTCTTC	TRBJ2-1	TRBD2	few	TRBV28
CASSFSRGSNQPQHF	TGTGCCAGCAGTTTCTCAAGGGGTAGCAATCAGCCCCAGCATTTT	TRBJ1-5	NA	NA	TRBV28
CASSGTGANVLTF	TGTGCCAGCAGCGGTACTGGGGCCAACGTCCTGACTTTC	TRBJ2-6	NA	NA	TRBV5-4
CASSLRGVNEQFF	TGTGCCAGCAGCTTAAGGGGGGTCAATGAGCAGTTCTTC	TRBJ2-1	NA	NA	TRBV7-6
CASTPSGGGEQYF	TGTGCCAGTACCCCCTCTGGGGGTGGTGAGCAGTACTTC	TRBJ2-7	NA	many	TRBV19
CASRQGNYEAFF	TGTGCCAGTAGACAGGGTAATTATGAAGCTTTCTTT	TRBJ1-1	NA	few	TRBV19
CASRTGSYEQYF	TGTGCCAGCAGGACAGGGAGCTACGAGCAGTACTTC	TRBJ2-7	TRBD1	NA	TRBV28
CSAWYGGEQYF	TGCAGTGCTTGGTATGGGGGAGAGCAGTACTTC	TRBJ2-7	NA	NA	TRBV20-1
CASRPGQAYNEQFF	TGTGCCAGTAGACCGGGACAGGCCTACAATGAGCAGTTCTTC	TRBJ2-1	TRBD1	once	TRBV19
CATGYTDTQYF	TGTGCCACCGGCTACACAGATACGCAGTATTTT	TRBJ2-3	NA	NA	TRBV15
CASSPNRGGTGELFF	TGTGCCAGCAGCCCTAACAGGGGAGGGACCGGGGAGCTGTTTTTT	TRBJ2-2	NA	NA	TRBV7-2
CATSPTPVVGGIYNEQFF	TGTGCCACCAGCCCCACCCCGGTGGTTGGAGGGATTTACAATGAGCAGTTCTTC	TRBJ2-1	NA	NA	TRBV15
CASMRRRNGGFGYTF	TGTGCCAGTATGAGGCGGCGAAACGGCGGGTTTGGCTACACCTTC	TRBJ1-2	NA	NA	TRBV19